The entry that follows covers one T cell receptor beta chain sequence. Repertoires were generated with immunoSEQ multiplex PCR, while TCRdb's copy carries only in-frame clones and drops some. This sample has about 210,000 clones, with 83% found just once. This entry is derived from a study of blood T cell repertoires in COVID-19. The wider study: Samples taken during acute and convalescent COVID-19 were collected in the United States, Italy and Spain.

This CDR3 contains 13 residues. After removal of 5 bases from V and 3 bases from J, the junction contained 4 bases not matched to a gene. Germline lookup yields CDR1 KGHSH and CDR2 LQKENI. This clonotype was obtained from a man in his forties or fifties with active or convalescent COVID-19. The V gene is TRBV18, the J gene TRBJ2-7, with TRBD1 identical over 7 bases. The material sequenced was peripheral blood. DNA for the CDR3: TGTGCCAGCTCAGAAGGACAGGACTACGAGCAGTACTTC. Residues: CASSEGQDYEQYF.